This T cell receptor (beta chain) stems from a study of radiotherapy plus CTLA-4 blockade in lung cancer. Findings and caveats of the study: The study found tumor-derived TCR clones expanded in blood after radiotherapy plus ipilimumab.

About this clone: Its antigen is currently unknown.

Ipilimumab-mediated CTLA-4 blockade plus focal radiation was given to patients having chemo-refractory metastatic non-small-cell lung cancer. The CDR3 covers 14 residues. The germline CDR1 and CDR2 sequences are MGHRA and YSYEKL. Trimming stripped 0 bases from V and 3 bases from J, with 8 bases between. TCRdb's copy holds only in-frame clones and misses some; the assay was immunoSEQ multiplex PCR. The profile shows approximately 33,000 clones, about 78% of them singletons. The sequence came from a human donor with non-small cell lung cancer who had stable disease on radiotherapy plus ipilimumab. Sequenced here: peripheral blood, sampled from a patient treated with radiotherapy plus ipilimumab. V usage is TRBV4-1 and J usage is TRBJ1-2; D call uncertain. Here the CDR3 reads CASSQEPEYYGYTF. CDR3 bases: TGCGCCAGCAGCCAAGAGCCGGAATACTATGGCTACACCTTC.